This entry lists 30 T cell receptor beta chains sequenced from one sample in a study of cytomegalovirus exposure and HLA in healthy donors. 13 Jbeta primers and 60 Vbeta primers were used for the PCR. Sequencing used immunoSEQ multiplex PCR; TCRdb keeps in-frame clones, though not all of them. The table has some 190,000 clones, about 88% seen once. The sample taken for sequencing was PBMCs. The receptors were gathered from a woman aged 25 to 39 in good health and CMV-seronegative.

As DNA, the CDR3 is TGTGCCAGCAGCTTAGATTCAGGGACGAACACCGGGGAGCTGTTTTTT. Its protein product is CASSLDSGTNTGELFF. The chain couples TRBV7-8 to TRBJ2-2; D may be TRBD1 (5 bases). This CDR3 region has 16 residues. V was trimmed by 1 base and J by 0 bases, leaving 9 bases between them. CDR1 SGHVS and CDR2 FQNEAQ come from the germline V gene.

The genes are TRBV7-3 and TRBJ2-3, with 7 bases fitting TRBD2. Germline V CDR1 and CDR2: SGHTA, FQGTGA. Germline trimming cut 2 bases from V and 0 bases from J; bases unmatched to any gene: 2. This CDR3 spans 15 amino acids. The CDR3 reads CASSLYGGSTDTQYF. The CDR3, as DNA: TGTGCCAGCAGCTTATACGGGGGGAGCACAGATACGCAGTATTTT.

This chain links TRBV11-2 with TRBJ2-1; possibly TRBD2 for D (7 bases). Looked up from germline, CDR1 is SGHAT and CDR2 is FQNNGV. The ends were cut back, 7 bases at V and 3 bases at J, with 16 bases in the middle. This CDR3 contains 15 residues. The CDR3 DNA follows: TGTGCCAGCAACAATGGGGGGGCCAACTACAATGAGCAGTTCTTC. Amino acids: CASNNGGANYNEQFF. The full variable domain, with the rest looked up from reference TRBV11-2 and TRBJ2-1, is EAGVAQSPRYKIIEKRQSVAFWCNPISGHATLYWYQQILGQGPKLLIQFQNNGVVDDSQLPKDRFSAERLKGVDSTLKIQPAKLEDSAVYLCASNNGGANYNEQFFGPGTRLTVL.

This chain joins TRBV6-5 and TRBJ1-5; 7 bases align to TRBD1. The CDR3 has 15 residues. The V and J ends lost 6 bases and 0 bases, in that order; junction bases with no gene match: 5. From germline, CDR1 is MNHEY and CDR2 SVGAGI. Here the CDR3 DNA reads TGTGCCAGCAGAAACGACAGGGATAGCAATCAGCCCCAGCATTTT. Its protein product is CASRNDRDSNQPQHF.

The chain recombines TRBV27 with TRBJ2-6; D remains unclear. The germline CDR1 and CDR2 sequences are MNHEY and SMNVEV (reference sequence). This CDR3 spans 15 amino acids. V was clipped by 5 bases and J by 7 bases, with 15 bases between them. The CDR3 nucleotides read TGTGCCAGCAGTCCCCTTACGGGTCTTGCCAACGTCCTGACTTTC. It codes for CASSPLTGLANVLTF.

This chain links TRBV2 with TRBJ2-7; 15 bases match TRBD2. V was clipped by 8 bases and J by 7 bases; unmatched bases: 12. Germline V gene lookup returns CDR1 SNHLY and CDR2 FYNNEI. The CDR3 runs to 16 residues. In DNA, the CDR3 is TGTGCCAGCCATGGACTAGCGGGAGGGCTTCGATGGGAGCAGTACTTC. Its translation: CASHGLAGGLRWEQYF.

This clone occurred a few times. The chain combines TRBV6-1 with TRBJ2-7, with 10 bases fitting TRBD1. Losses at the gene ends were 3 bases for V and 3 bases for J; bases not matched to a gene: 5. This CDR3 has 15 residues. From germline, CDR1 is MNHNS and CDR2 SASEGT. The CDR3 DNA sequence: TGTGCCAGCAGTGATAGAGGACAGGGGGTCTACGAGCAGTACTTC. Its translation: CASSDRGQGVYEQYF.

The gene calls are TRBV4-1 and TRBJ2-1, with 11 bases matching TRBD2. The trim removed 6 bases at V and 5 bases at J, leaving 9 bases unmatched. Germline-derived CDR1 and CDR2 are MGHRA and YSYEKL. This CDR3 spans 16 amino acids. The CDR3 loop reads CASSPTRLAGNNEQFF. The CDR3 DNA sequence: TGCGCCAGCAGTCCAACCCGACTAGCGGGGAACAATGAGCAGTTCTTC.

In this sample, this clone turned up once. The rearrangement uses TRBV18 and TRBJ2-1; the match to TRBD1 covers 11 bases. V was clipped by 4 bases and J by 7 bases; unmatched bases: 3. The CDR3 spans 14 residues. The V gene's germline CDR1 is KGHSH and CDR2 LQKENI. The CDR3 protein is CASSLGQGGNEQFF. The DNA for the CDR3 is TGTGCCAGCTCACTGGGACAGGGGGGAAATGAGCAGTTCTTC.

The V call is TRBV2, the J call TRBJ2-5; the D gene is possibly TRBD2 (5 bases). The CDR3 loop spans 15 amino acids. CDR1 SNHLY and CDR2 FYNNEI come from the germline V gene. V was trimmed by 3 bases and J by 13 bases, leaving 24 bases between them. The CDR3 coding sequence is TGTGCCAGCAGTGAGGGAGTAAGCGGCGGGTTCGGGCGGTACTTC. Its translation is CASSEGVSGGFGRYF.

The CDR3 is CASSTQRGNYEQYF. The CDR3 DNA reads TGTGCCAGCAGTACCCAGCGGGGGAACTACGAGCAGTACTTC. The chain employs TRBV27 and TRBJ2-7; TRBD2 agrees at 8 bases. The germline V gene has CDR1 MNHEY and CDR2 SMNVEV (reference sequence). This CDR3 comprises 14 residues. V was pared by 5 bases and J by 3 bases, with 6 bases of the junction left unmatched.

The chain links TRBV19 to TRBJ1-2; D ambiguous. Germline loops: CDR1 LNHDA, CDR2 SQIVND (reference sequence). Trimming cost V 4 bases and J 5 bases, with 14 bases left between them. The CDR3 has 14 amino acids. The CDR3 here is CASSRAQPLYGYTF. CDR3 DNA sequence: TGTGCCAGTAGTAGGGCCCAACCTCTTTATGGCTACACCTTC.

The CDR3, as DNA: TGTGCCAGTAGCGGGGGAGGCCAAGAGACCCAGTACTTC. It specifies CASSGGGQETQYF. V and J are TRBV19 and TRBJ2-5, with D perhaps TRBD2 (6 bases). The germline V gene has CDR1 LNHDA and CDR2 SQIVND (reference sequence). The CDR3 has 13 amino acids. The ends were cut back, 6 bases at V and 1 base at J, with 9 bases in the middle. Looking up the rest from reference TRBV19 and TRBJ2-5 gives the full variable domain: DGGITQSPKYLFRKEGQNVTLSCEQNLNHDAMYWYRQDPGQGLRLIYYSQIVNDFQKGDIAEGYSVSREKKESFPLTVTSAQKNPTAFYLCASSGGGQETQYFGPGTRLLVL.

The chain employs TRBV4-2 and TRBJ2-7, with 9 bases that match TRBD1. Germline loops: CDR1 LGHNA, CDR2 YNFKEQ. This CDR3 comprises 15 residues. V lost 0 bases to trimming and J lost 4 bases; unmatched junction nucleotides: 4. In nucleotides, the CDR3 is TGTGCCAGCAGCCAAGATCGAGGGACAGGGTACGAGCAGTACTTC. Translation gives CASSQDRGTGYEQYF.

The CDR3: CASSPDRRDYGYTF. The CDR3 nucleotides read TGCGCCAGCAGCCCCGACAGAAGGGACTATGGCTACACCTTC. V usage is TRBV5-1 and J usage is TRBJ1-2, with a possible D match to TRBD1 (5 bases). This CDR3 is 14 amino acids long. Between the trimmed V and J ends, which lost 4 bases and 3 bases, there was a span of 13 bases. The germline CDR1 and CDR2 sequences are SGHRS and YFSETQ.

The chain is built from TRBV19 and TRBJ2-5; the D gene is possibly TRBD2 (5 bases). The CDR3 loop spans 14 amino acids. With 6 bases removed from V and 4 bases from J, the gap between germline ends came to 15 bases. CDR1 LNHDA and CDR2 SQIVND come from the germline V gene (reference sequence). CDR3 sequence: CASRKAVAGETQYF. The CDR3 DNA sequence: TGTGCCAGTAGAAAAGCGGTGGCGGGAGAGACCCAGTACTTC.

The chain is built from TRBV6-1 and TRBJ1-3, with 7 bases aligning to TRBD1. Per germline, CDR1 MNHNS and CDR2 SASEGT. This CDR3 has 17 residues. V lost 2 bases and J lost 0; bases outside the gene matches: 7. The CDR3 spells CASSEYRDSASGNTIYF. In nucleotides, the CDR3 is TGTGCCAGCAGTGAATATCGGGACAGCGCCTCTGGAAACACCATATATTTT.

The chain joins TRBV5-1 to TRBJ2-1, with 8 nucleotides matching TRBD2. The CDR3 runs 15 residues. The V gene end was trimmed by 0 bases and the J gene end by 7 bases; junction bases not matched to a gene: 6. CDR1 SGHRS and CDR2 YFSETQ come from the germline V gene. The chain's CDR3 is CASSLDGRAGNEQFF. The CDR3 DNA sequence: TGCGCCAGCAGCTTGGACGGGAGGGCCGGGAATGAGCAGTTCTTC.

This chain links TRBV28 with TRBJ2-7; TRBD1 is a possible D gene (5 bases). The germline V and J ends were trimmed by 5 bases and 3 bases, with 17 bases remaining between them. This CDR3 has 15 amino acids. Germline lookup yields CDR1 MDHEN and CDR2 SYDVKM. The CDR3 loop is CASSLLAAQGYEQYF. Here the CDR3 DNA reads TGTGCCAGCAGTCTCTTAGCCGCGCAGGGCTACGAGCAGTACTTC.

This clone showed up just once. This chain links TRBV11-2 with TRBJ2-7; 8 bases map to TRBD1. Germline V gives CDR1 SGHAT, CDR2 FQNNGV. CDR3 length: 16 amino acids. Germline trimming cut 7 bases from V and 7 bases from J; bases unmatched to any gene: 18. CDR3: CASTDRGPQGAGEQYF. CDR3 nucleotide sequence: TGTGCCAGCACCGATAGGGGTCCCCAGGGGGCTGGGGAGCAGTACTTC.

The J gene is TRBJ1-2, the V gene TRBV16; D gene ambiguous. CDR3 length: 13 residues. Per germline, CDR1 KGHSY and CDR2 FQNENV. V lost 0 bases, J lost 6 bases, and 8 bases lay in between. In DNA form, the CDR3 reads TGTGCCAGCAGCCAATCAGAGGTGAATGGCTACACCTTC. This codes for CASSQSEVNGYTF.

This clone occurred once. CDR3 bases: TGCAGCGTTGCGCGACCGGGGTCCGGCACAGATACGCAGTATTTT. As protein: CSVARPGSGTDTQYF. The chain carries TRBV29-1 and TRBJ2-3; maybe TRBD2 (5 bases). V was cut by 4 bases and J by 1 base, with 15 bases left in between. CDR1 is SQVTM and CDR2 is ANQGSEA in the germline V gene. The CDR3 runs 15 residues.

Here the CDR3 DNA reads TGCGCCAGCAGCTTTTTAGGGGACGAGCAGTACTTC. Its translation: CASSFLGDEQYF. The chain links TRBV5-1 to TRBJ2-7; possible D gene TRBD1, 5 bases. The CDR3 spans 12 residues. V was shortened by 2 bases and J by 5 bases, with 8 bases between the two germline ends. Germline CDR1 is SGHRS and CDR2 is YFSETQ.

This clone was counted a single time. The chain recombines TRBV19 with TRBJ1-4, with a possible D match to TRBD1 (5 bases). CDR1 and CDR2 (germline): LNHDA, SQIVND (reference sequence). The CDR3 loop spans 14 amino acids. The germline V and J ends were trimmed by 3 bases and 7 bases, with 12 bases remaining between them. The CDR3 DNA follows: TGTGCCAGTAGTATTCCAGGGTTGGCTGAAAAACTGTTTTTT. Its translation: CASSIPGLAEKLFF.

This clone was seen a few times. This chain uses TRBV9 with TRBJ2-7, with D hard to call. The CDR3 length is 14 residues. The V gene's germline CDR1 is SGDLS and CDR2 YYNGEE. V was trimmed by 0 bases and J by 10 bases, leaving 17 bases between them. The CDR3, as DNA: TGTGCCAGCAGCGTAGCCGGTCTCGACTCGGGTCAGTACTTC. Encoded protein: CASSVAGLDSGQYF.

This clone was counted once. J is TRBJ2-3 and V is TRBV21-1; the table's D call, TRBD2, has no DNA check behind it. TRBV21-1 is a pseudogene. The CDR3 is 21 residues long. The CDR3 is CASSKAVSSGGRNASTDTQYF. The CDR3 nucleotides read TGTGCCAGCAGCAAAGCGGTATCTAGCGGGGGGCGGAACGCTAGCACAGATACGCAGTATTTT.

The rearrangement joins TRBV9 to TRBJ2-1, with a possible D match to TRBD2 (7 bases). CDR3 length: 16 residues. The germline gives CDR1 SGDLS, CDR2 YYNGEE. V gave up 3 bases and J gave up 7 bases, with 20 bases separating them. The CDR3: CASSARIGGGRNEQFF. The CDR3 coding sequence is TGTGCCAGCAGCGCCCGGATTGGGGGGGGCCGGAATGAGCAGTTCTTC.

The CDR3 sequence: CASTPALAGVPYGNEQFF. The CDR3 coding sequence is TGTGCCAGCACCCCAGCGCTAGCGGGAGTCCCGTATGGCAATGAGCAGTTCTTC. The gene calls are TRBV28 and TRBJ2-1, with 10 positions matching TRBD2. This CDR3 is 18 amino acids long. The germline CDR1 and CDR2 sequences are MDHEN and SYDVKM. The V gene end was trimmed by 7 bases and the J gene end by 6 bases; junction bases not matched to a gene: 18. Variable domain in full (rest from reference TRBV28 and TRBJ2-1): DVKVTQSSRYLVKRTGEKVFLECVQDMDHENMFWYRQDPGLGLRLIYFSYDVKMKEKGDIPEGYSVSREKKERFSLILESASTNQTSMYLCASTPALAGVPYGNEQFFGPGTRLTVL.

The rearrangement joins TRBV9 to TRBJ2-3; no clear D. The V end lost 0 bases, the J end lost 5 bases, and 7 bases lay between the germline ends. The CDR3 is 13 residues long. From germline, CDR1 is SGDLS and CDR2 YYNGEE. CDR3 nucleotides: TGTGCCAGCAGCGTAGCTACGAAAGATACGCAGTATTTT. It specifies CASSVATKDTQYF.

The chain recombines TRBV5-6 with TRBJ2-7, with a possible D match to TRBD1 (5 bases). Trimming shortened V by 4 bases and J by 6 bases, and 11 bases separated the two germline ends. Germline values: CDR1 SGHDT, CDR2 YYEEEE. The CDR3 spans 12 residues. The CDR3 sequence: CASSRRGSEQYF. CDR3 bases: TGTGCCAGCAGCAGAAGGGGATCCGAGCAGTACTTC.